These T cell receptor beta chains were read from a single sample in a study of OX40 agonist ivuxolimab in advanced cancers. Profiling relied on immunoSEQ multiplex PCR, and the TCRdb table lists in-frame clones only, not all of them. Here the sample spans under 95,000 clones, 87% being singletons. The source was CD4+ or CD8+ T cells sorted from blood, collected in a trial of the OX40 agonist ivuxolimab. The receptors stem from an adult with an advanced solid tumor such as melanoma, head and neck, liver or kidney cancer. CDR3s include the opening cysteine and the closing phenylalanine or tryptophan. D genes are given only for firm matches. Clone size, where shown, is once, few, many, or a class for clones that have expanded.

>NA|TRBD2|TRBJ2-1|TRBV18
CASSPGLAYYNEQFF
TGTGCCAGCTCACCAGGACTAGCGTACTACAATGAGCAGTTCTTC
>NA|TRBD1|TRBJ1-3|TRBV30
CAWSGGQRASGNTIYF
TGTGCCTGGAGTGGGGGACAGAGAGCCTCTGGAAACACCATATATTTT
>NA|TRBD1|TRBJ1-5|TRBV19
CASSGTDNSNQPQHF
TGTGCCAGTAGCGGGACAGACAATAGCAATCAGCCCCAGCATTTT
>NA|NA|TRBJ2-5|TRBV28
CASSLGGPQETQYF
TGTGCCAGCAGTTTGGGAGGTCCCCAAGAGACCCAGTACTTC
>NA|NA|TRBJ2-5|TRBV29-1
CSVEQQLQETQYF
TGCAGCGTTGAGCAACAGCTCCAAGAGACCCAGTACTTC
>NA|TRBD2|TRBJ2-1|TRBV2
CASSEENREGDEQFF
TGTGCCAGCAGTGAAGAGAACCGGGAGGGCGATGAGCAGTTCTTC
>NA|NA|TRBJ2-7|TRBV10-3
CAITPAYEQYF
TGTGCCATCACCCCAGCCTACGAGCAGTACTTC
>NA|TRBD1|TRBJ2-2|TRBV11-3
CASSPGTGDGELFF
TGTGCCAGCAGCCCCGGGACAGGGGACGGGGAGCTGTTTTTT
>NA|NA|TRBJ1-5|TRBV6-5
CASSYGGSASPQHF
TGTGCCAGCAGTTACGGTGGCAGCGCGAGCCCCCAGCATTTT
>NA|TRBD1|TRBJ2-7|TRBV2
CASNTGGRERQYF
TGTGCCAGCAACACAGGGGGCCGGGAGCGGCAGTACTTC
>few|NA|TRBJ1-1|TRBV16
CASSPALGRPNTEAFF
TGTGCCAGCAGCCCGGCCCTGGGACGACCGAACACTGAAGCTTTCTTT
>NA|NA|TRBJ2-7|TRBV27
CASSRRNSYEQYF
TGTGCCAGCAGTCGGCGGAACTCCTACGAGCAGTACTTC
>NA|NA|TRBJ2-3|TRBV30
CAWSVQTPILTDTQYF
TGTGCCTGGAGTGTACAGACGCCGATCCTCACAGATACGCAGTATTTT
>NA|TRBD1|TRBJ2-4|TRBV25-1
CASHSGQGRTYF
TGTGCCAGCCACAGCGGACAGGGGAGAACCTACTTC
>NA|NA|TRBJ2-3|TRBV12-5
CASGRQSSTDTQYF
TGTGCTAGTGGCCGACAGTCTAGCACAGATACGCAGTATTTT
>once|TRBD2|TRBJ2-7|TRBV5-4
CASRPGGTSGSYEQYF
TGTGCCAGCAGACCGGGCGGGACTAGCGGGAGTTACGAGCAGTACTTC
>NA|NA|TRBJ1-2|TRBV6-5
CASSYSREYGYTF
TGTGCCAGCAGTTACTCTCGGGAGTACGGCTACACCTTC
>NA|NA|TRBJ2-1|TRBV9
CASSVGMSHEQFF
TGTGCCAGCAGCGTAGGTATGAGCCATGAGCAGTTCTTC
>few|NA|TRBJ1-1|TRBV29-1
CSVEGAFF
TGCAGCGTTGAGGGTGCTTTCTTT
>NA|TRBD2|TRBJ2-3|TRBV9
CASSPTAGGRPDTQYF
TGTGCCAGCAGCCCTACGGCGGGGGGGCGCCCAGATACGCAGTATTTT
>once|TRBD1|TRBJ1-5|TRBV15
CATSTRTGGPQPQHF
TGTGCCACCAGCACCAGGACAGGCGGGCCGCAGCCCCAGCATTTT
>NA|TRBD2|TRBJ2-5|TRBV5-4
CASSPGGAETQYF
TGTGCCAGCAGCCCGGGGGGAGCCGAGACCCAGTACTTC
>NA|TRBD2|TRBJ2-3|TRBV29-1
CSVSGDYADTQYF
TGCAGCGTTTCGGGGGACTACGCAGATACGCAGTATTTT
>once|NA|TRBJ1-4|TRBV7-2
CASSLAQFGGGEKLFF
TGTGCCAGCAGCCTCGCGCAATTCGGCGGAGGGGAAAAACTGTTTTTT
>NA|NA|TRBJ2-2|TRBV27
CASRGGDTGELFF
TGTGCCAGCAGAGGAGGCGACACCGGGGAGCTGTTTTTT
>once|TRBD1|TRBJ1-2|TRBV7-9
CASSPGQDYGYTF
TGTGCCAGCAGCCCGGGACAGGACTATGGCTACACCTTC
>NA|NA|TRBJ1-2|TRBV2
CASSEEGGYYGYTF
TGTGCCAGCAGTGAGGAAGGGGGATACTATGGCTACACCTTC
>NA|TRBD2|TRBJ2-7|TRBV5-4
CASSLAGTSGSAQYF
TGTGCCAGCAGCTTGGCCGGGACTAGCGGGAGTGCGCAGTACTTC
>NA|TRBD1|TRBJ1-4|TRBV7-9
CASSTTGVGEKLFF
TGTGCCAGCAGCACCACAGGGGTTGGTGAAAAACTGTTTTTT
>NA|NA|TRBJ2-2|TRBV30
CAFLWGLGTGELFF
TGTGCCTTCCTCTGGGGTTTGGGCACCGGGGAGCTGTTTTTT
>NA|NA|TRBJ2-1|TRBV29-1
CSVEDPRRVGEQFF
TGCAGCGTTGAAGATCCCCGCCGGGTAGGTGAGCAGTTCTTC
>NA|NA|TRBJ2-1|TRBV7-2
CASSLDKSSYNEQFF
TGTGCCAGCAGCTTAGATAAGAGCTCCTACAATGAGCAGTTCTTC
>NA|TRBD2|TRBJ2-2|TRBV9
CASSVALAGDTGELFF
TGTGCCAGCAGCGTAGCACTAGCGGGGGATACCGGGGAGCTGTTTTTT
>NA|NA|TRBJ2-1|TRBV5-4
CASSLGGPWSYEQFF
TGTGCCAGCAGCCTCGGGGGCCCGTGGTCATATGAGCAGTTCTTC
>NA|NA|TRBJ2-3|TRBV19
CASMGGITQYF
TGTGCCAGTATGGGGGGTATTACGCAGTATTTT
>NA|NA|TRBJ2-5|TRBV19
CASSMNKETQYF
TGTGCCAGTAGTATGAATAAAGAGACCCAGTACTTC
>NA|TRBD1|TRBJ2-7|TRBV5-6
CASSSNGDRDIIYEQYF
TGTGCCAGCAGCTCCAACGGGGACAGGGACATCATCTACGAGCAGTACTTC
>NA|NA|TRBJ1-1|TRBV2
CASSEEALSGTEAFF
TGTGCCAGCAGTGAAGAAGCCCTATCAGGGACTGAAGCTTTCTTT
>NA|NA|TRBJ1-4|TRBV28
CASSPRGIDNEKLFF
TGTGCCAGCAGTCCCAGGGGTATTGATAATGAAAAACTGTTTTTT
>NA|TRBD1|TRBJ2-3|TRBV7-9
CASSTDRYTDTQYF
TGTGCCAGCAGCACGGACAGGTACACAGATACGCAGTATTTT
>NA|NA|TRBJ1-1|TRBV5-1
CASSLAGLLGEAFF
TGCGCCAGCAGCTTGGCGGGCCTCTTAGGTGAAGCTTTCTTT
>NA|NA|TRBJ1-6|TRBV30
CAWSRGDNSPLHF
TGTGCCTGGAGCCGAGGCGATAATTCACCCCTCCACTTT